The 18 T cell receptor beta chains below come from one sample, sequenced in a study of long-term antiretroviral therapy in people with HIV. Version v3.0 of the immunoSEQ assay ran at survey level. Clones were sequenced by immunoSEQ multiplex PCR, and TCRdb holds only the in-frame ones, with some missing. The sample includes about 22,000 clones, around 84% of them seen just once. The material sequenced was unsorted PBMCs, taken 1.3 years after starting antiretroviral therapy. These receptor sequences come from a man aged 55 to 70 with HIV.

The chain recombines TRBV2 with TRBJ1-2; D unclear. Trimming removed 8 bases at V and 4 bases at J, with 14 bases between. This CDR3 is 13 amino acids long. From germline, CDR1 is SNHLY and CDR2 FYNNEI. CDR3 amino acids: CASPGGSPYGYTF. Written as DNA, the CDR3 is TGTGCCAGCCCCGGTGGTTCCCCCTATGGCTACACCTTC.

The V gene is TRBV5-1, the J gene TRBJ2-7; a possible D gene is TRBD1 (5 bases). V dropped 0 bases and J dropped 5 bases, with 9 bases sitting between them. In germline, CDR1 is SGHRS, CDR2 YFSETQ. The CDR3 extends over 13 amino acids. CDR3 sequence (DNA): TGCGCCAGCAGCTTGGCAGGGATGAACGAGCAGTACTTC. Translation: CASSLAGMNEQYF.

This clone has a handful of counts. V and J are TRBV5-4 and TRBJ1-6, with 10 bases identical to TRBD1. The V gene's germline CDR1 is SGHNT and CDR2 YYREEE (reference sequence). The CDR3 totals 14 residues. The V gene end was trimmed by 5 bases and the J gene end by 10 bases; junction bases not matched to a gene: 6. The CDR3 loop is CASRQGTGESPLHF. DNA of the CDR3: TGTGCCAGCAGGCAAGGGACAGGGGAGTCACCCCTCCACTTT.

V usage is TRBV2 and J usage is TRBJ2-5; D ambiguous. Per the germline V gene, CDR1 is SNHLY and CDR2 is FYNNEI. This CDR3 region has 13 residues. Trimming took 6 bases from V and 5 from J, leaving 13 bases between them. The DNA of the CDR3 is TGTGCCAGCAGAGGTATGGGGTCGGAGACCCAGTACTTC. It yields the protein CASRGMGSETQYF. Combining the CDR3 with reference TRBV2 and TRBJ2-5 gives the whole variable domain EPEVTQTPSHQVTQMGQEVILRCVPISNHLYFYWYRQILGQKVEFLVSFYNNEISEKSEIFDDQFSVERPDGSNFTLKIRSTKLEDSAMYFCASRGMGSETQYFGPGTRLLVL.

V is TRBV11-2 and J is TRBJ2-7, with no clear D. Trimming cost V 1 base and J 9 bases, with 7 bases left between them. This CDR3 is 11 amino acids long. Per the germline V gene, CDR1 is SGHAT and CDR2 is FQNNGV. Here the CDR3 DNA reads TGTGCCAGCAGCTTAGGGGATGGGCAGTACTTC. This gives the protein CASSLGDGQYF.

This sequence joins TRBV6-5 and TRBJ2-1, with D possibly TRBD2 on 5 matching bases. This CDR3 comprises 15 residues. Germline-derived CDR1 and CDR2 are MNHEY and SVGAGI. The ends were cut back, 8 bases at V and 4 bases at J, with 18 bases in the middle. CDR3 sequence (DNA): TGTGCCAGCCGGGATGGGGATCTGTTATACAATGAGCAGTTCTTC. As protein: CASRDGDLLYNEQFF.

This chain links TRBV5-5 with TRBJ2-3; D is uncertain. V lost 1 base, J lost 0 bases, and 6 bases lay in between. This CDR3 spans 14 amino acids. Germline loops: CDR1 SGHKS, CDR2 YYEKEE (reference sequence). The CDR3 DNA reads TGTGCCAGCAGCTTGCCCGGGAGCACAGATACGCAGTATTTT. Translating gives CASSLPGSTDTQYF.

The J gene is TRBJ1-5, the V gene TRBV7-2, with a tentative D call TRBD1 (5 bases). The CDR3 loop spans 14 amino acids. Trimming took off 5 bases at V and 5 bases at J, with 13 bases between the two ends. Germline V gene data show CDR1 as SGHTA and CDR2 as FQGNSA. CDR3 nucleotides: TGTGCCAGCAGCCCCGGAGACAGCTATCAGCCCCAGCATTTT. As protein: CASSPGDSYQPQHF. Together with reference TRBV7-2 and TRBJ1-5, the CDR3 gives the full variable domain: GAGVSQSPSNKVTEKGKDVELRCDPISGHTALYWYRQSLGQGLEFLIYFQGNSAPDKSGLPSDRFSAERTGGSVSTLTIQRTQQEDSAVYLCASSPGDSYQPQHFGDGTRLSIL.

This clone showed up just a few times. The chain carries TRBV6-5 and TRBJ1-2, with D perhaps TRBD1 (5 bases). The V gene lost 5 bases and the J gene lost 5 bases, with 9 bases spanning the gap. The CDR3 is 12 amino acids. Germline V gene lookup returns CDR1 MNHEY and CDR2 SVGAGI. The CDR3 here is CASSPDRYGYTF. DNA for the CDR3: TGTGCCAGCAGTCCAGACAGATATGGCTACACCTTC.

The V call is TRBV5-8, the J call TRBJ1-1; D gene ambiguous. Germline CDR1 SGHTS, CDR2 YDEGEE. V gave up 0 bases and J gave up 0 bases, with 9 bases separating them. The CDR3 spans 15 residues. The CDR3 DNA is TGTGCCAGCAGCTTGGGGGTCGAAATGAACACTGAAGCTTTCTTT. It codes for CASSLGVEMNTEAFF.

The chain has TRBV30 and TRBJ1-2, with D unclear. The CDR3 covers 11 residues. CDR1 and CDR2 from the germline V gene are GTSNPN and SVGIG (reference sequence). Trimming cost V 0 bases and J 7 bases, with 6 bases left between them. The CDR3 loop reads CAWSVAGGYTF. CDR3 bases: TGTGCCTGGAGTGTAGCCGGTGGCTACACCTTC.

This clone occurred once. This CDR3 reads CASSLGPVSYNEQFF. In nucleotides, the CDR3 is TGTGCCAGCAGCTTAGGTCCCGTTTCCTACAATGAGCAGTTCTTC. The chain uses TRBV7-2 and TRBJ2-1; no firm D call. Per the germline V gene, CDR1 is SGHTA and CDR2 is FQGNSA. V lost 1 base, J lost 1 base, and 8 bases lay in between. This CDR3 has 15 residues. Supplemented by reference TRBV7-2 and TRBJ2-1, the full variable domain reads GAGVSQSPSNKVTEKGKDVELRCDPISGHTALYWYRQSLGQGLEFLIYFQGNSAPDKSGLPSDRFSAERTGGSVSTLTIQRTQQEDSAVYLCASSLGPVSYNEQFFGPGTRLTVL.

This chain joins TRBV18 and TRBJ1-5, with 7 positions matching TRBD1. The germline CDR1 and CDR2 sequences are KGHSH and LQKENI. Trimming cost V 4 bases and J 5 bases; bases outside gene matches: 2. The CDR3 is 13 amino acids. The CDR3 nucleotides read TGTGCCAGCTCACAGGACAGGCATCAGCCCCAGCATTTT. The encoded protein is CASSQDRHQPQHF.

The sample holds a few counts of this clone. The CDR3 reads CATQGLEETQYF. CDR3 sequence (DNA): TGTGCCACCCAGGGGTTAGAAGAGACCCAGTACTTC. The gene calls are TRBV2 and TRBJ2-5, with D tentatively TRBD1 (6 bases). Germline values: CDR1 SNHLY, CDR2 FYNNEI. V was cut by 10 bases and J by 3 bases, with 12 bases left in between. The CDR3 is 12 amino acids.

The V gene is TRBV5-8, the J gene TRBJ2-7; 10 bases line up with TRBD2. The CDR3 contains 14 residues. Germline V gene sequence: CDR1 SGHTS, CDR2 YDEGEE. The V and J ends lost 7 bases and 3 bases, in that order; junction bases with no gene match: 7. The CDR3, as DNA: TGTGCCAGCTTGCCTTCTAGCGGGAGCTACGAGCAGTACTTC. Translated: CASLPSSGSYEQYF.

V usage is TRBV4-2 and J usage is TRBJ2-3, with D possibly TRBD1 on 5 matching bases. The CDR3 consists of 13 residues. The V end was cut by 3 bases, the J end by 5 bases, with 9 bases between. Germline values: CDR1 LGHNA, CDR2 YNFKEQ. CDR3: CASSQGHEDTQYF. The CDR3 DNA is TGTGCCAGCAGCCAGGGGCATGAAGATACGCAGTATTTT.

The rearrangement links TRBV14 to TRBJ2-5, with D perhaps given as TRBD1 or TRBD2 (5 bases each). Between the trimmed V and J ends, which lost 1 base and 5 bases, there was a span of 8 bases. CDR1 SGHDN and CDR2 FVKESK come from the germline V gene. The CDR3 is made up of 13 amino acids. CDR3 nucleotide sequence: TGTGCCAGCAGCCAAGTTTGGGGGGAGACCCAGTACTTC. It codes for CASSQVWGETQYF.

This clone came up once. This chain uses TRBV9 with TRBJ2-3, with D possibly being TRBD1 (6 bases). The CDR3 is 14 residues long. The germline CDR1 and CDR2 sequences are SGDLS and YYNGEE. V was trimmed by 4 bases and J by 7 bases, leaving 16 bases between them. CDR3 nucleotides: TGTGCCAGCAGCTGGGGGCAGGGGATGAATACGCAGTATTTT. Translation: CASSWGQGMNTQYF.